The clone carrying this T cell receptor beta chain was seen ten or more times. Its target is not known. Time point reported: persistent/refractory GD, antithyroid drugs over 5 years with positive TRAb. PBMC-extracted RNA yielded the TCR library. The CDR3 is 15 amino acids. V lost 5 bases and J lost 7; bases outside the gene matches: 8. CDR1 and CDR2 from the germline V gene are MNHEY and SMNVEV (reference sequence). TCR beta libraries were built with iRepertoire HTBI primers and Arm-PCR of CDR3 regions. Using its own MiXCR run on the multiplex PCR reads, TCRdb lists one record per CDR3 protein. The sample shows roughly 450,000 distinct CDR3 sequences, under 25% of them seen only once. The data derive from a study of regulatory T cells in long-lasting Graves disease. General study points: Clonotypes that were public and shared totalled approximately 2,800 in persistent patients versus 850 to 1,000 in new patients. Persistent disease favored TRBV28, TRBJ1-2 and TRBJ2-5. Thyroid tissue went unexamined; only peripheral blood was analyzed. Those with persistent Graves' had less TCR diversity than newly diagnosed patients.

The chain couples TRBV27 to TRBJ2-5; the match to TRBD2 covers 12 bases. Sequencing used peripheral blood mononuclear cells (PBMCs), obtained when the disease was refractory, from a patient treated with antithyroid drugs. This sequence originates from a female donor with Graves disease. CDR3 nucleotides: TGTGCCAGCAGTCCGTCCCCGGGACTAGCGGGGACCCAGTACTTC. The encoded protein is CASSPSPGLAGTQYF.